In its sample, the clone carrying this TCR beta chain was seen many times. Antigen specificity is unknown. Authors' analysis steps: Sample-level TCR yields exhibited a median of roughly 96,000, with a range of about 20,000 to 750,000. TCRdb re-called the RACE reads through MiXCR, storing one row per CDR3 protein. These V and J calls originate from TCRdb's pipeline instead of the authors' own analysis. In the table there are some 350,000 distinct CDR3 sequences, under 6.5% of which are singletons. This specimen comes from a study of human T cells and chemical hapten exposure. Looked up from germline, CDR1 is MDHEN and CDR2 is SYDVKM. V was cut by 5 bases and J by 8 bases, with 12 bases left in between. CDR3 length: 12 amino acids. Findings of the study overall: Controls had significantly fewer large CDR3 similarity clusters than were formed by expanded TCRs.

As for time point: patch test 2, 6 weeks after DPC sensitization. Treatment reported: therapeutic diphenylcyclopropenone sensitization with weekly scalp DPC. This sequence joins TRBV28 and TRBJ1-2; weak D call: TRBD1 (6 bases). The material was whole blood, obtained in connection with sensitization to the hapten diphenylcyclopropenone (DPC). This receptor was obtained from a woman under 30 with alopecia areata. Some clones in this sample may be carry-over from other donors' samples. CDR3 bases: TGTGCCAGCAGTCAACAGGGCGGCGGCTACACCTTC. The encoded protein is CASSQQGGGYTF.